The rows below give T cell receptor beta chains drawn from one sample of a study of CD8 T cells in Susac syndrome. TCRdb reanalysed the immunoSEQ multiplex PCR reads using MiXCR and keeps one entry per CDR3 protein. The table lists 80,000 or so distinct CDR3 sequences, roughly 91% of them singletons. The sequencing sample was made of CD4+ T cells from PBMCs. These receptors all come from a human donor with Susac syndrome. The CDR3 runs from the conserved cysteine through the conserved F or W. Fields, in order: D gene, J gene, V gene, clone size, CDR3 DNA, CDR3 protein. A D gene is named only where the DNA matches it firmly. Not every row has a clone size; where given, it reads once, few, many or a size class.

>NA|TRBJ2-6|TRBV20-1|once
TGCAGTGCTAGAGATTGGCAATCTGGGGCCAACGTCCTGACTTTC
CSARDWQSGANVLTF
>NA|TRBJ1-1|TRBV5-6|NA
TGTGCCAGCAGCCCTGACAGGTGGAACACTGAAGCTTTCTTT
CASSPDRWNTEAFF
>NA|TRBJ2-5|TRBV2|once
TGTGCCACCACAGAAAAAGAGACCCAGTACTTC
CATTEKETQYF
>NA|TRBJ2-5|TRBV7-6|NA
TGTGCCAGCAGCTTAGTCGAGGGGATGGAGACCCAGTACTTC
CASSLVEGMETQYF
>NA|TRBJ2-5|TRBV2|NA
TGTGCCAGCGGGGGAAGGGGGTCCCCCCAAGAGACCCAGTACTTC
CASGGRGSPQETQYF
>NA|TRBJ2-3|TRBV28|NA
TGTGCCAGCAGTTCGGCCGGGACTGGCACAGATACGCAGTATTTT
CASSSAGTGTDTQYF
>TRBD1|TRBJ1-6|TRBV20-1|NA
TGCAGTGTCCGGGACAGGGGTAGGGATAATTCACCCCTCCACTTT
CSVRDRGRDNSPLHF
>TRBD2|TRBJ2-7|TRBV7-2|NA
TGTGCCAGCAGCTTGGTCGTGGGACTAGCGGTCGACGAGCAGTACTTC
CASSLVVGLAVDEQYF
>TRBD2|TRBJ2-1|TRBV28|NA
TGTGCCAGCAGTTTAGGGGCTAGCGGATACAATGAGCAGTTCTTC
CASSLGASGYNEQFF
>TRBD2|TRBJ2-7|TRBV20-1|NA
TGCAGTGCTTCCCGCACTAGCGGGAACTCCGAGCAGTACTTC
CSASRTSGNSEQYF
>NA|TRBJ1-3|TRBV19|NA
TGTGCCAGTGCAAGGGCAGGGGCCCTTGGAAACACCATATATTTT
CASARAGALGNTIYF
>NA|TRBJ2-1|TRBV7-3|NA
TGTGCCAGCAGCAGAAGCCTTGGGGGACTGCACAATGAGCAGTTCTTC
CASSRSLGGLHNEQFF
>TRBD2|TRBJ2-1|TRBV5-6|NA
TGTGCCAGCTCACGACTAGCGGGAGCGCGGGGCAATGAGCAGTTCTTC
CASSRLAGARGNEQFF
>NA|TRBJ2-3|TRBV6-5|NA
TGTGCCAGCAGTTACGGGACGGCTAGCACAGATACGCAGTATTTT
CASSYGTASTDTQYF
>NA|TRBJ1-6|TRBV5-6|NA
TGTGCCAGCAGCCGAAATTCACCCCTCCACTTT
CASSRNSPLHF
>TRBD2|TRBJ2-1|TRBV29-1|NA
TGCAGCGTGAACGGACTAGCGGGAGGGCCAAAGTTCTTC
CSVNGLAGGPKFF
>NA|TRBJ1-2|TRBV12-3/TRBV12-4|NA
TGTGCCAGCAGTAGCAGGGTGCGGGGAGACGGCTACACCTTC
CASSSRVRGDGYTF
>NA|TRBJ2-1|TRBV2|NA
TGTGCCAGCAGCCTCGGCCGTAATTATGAGCAGTTCTTC
CASSLGRNYEQFF
>TRBD1|TRBJ2-7|TRBV28|NA
TGTGCCAGCAGTCCCTCCGGGACAGGGGCTCCAGACTTC
CASSPSGTGAPDF
>TRBD1|TRBJ1-4|TRBV7-9|NA
TGTGCCAGCAGCTTTGGGCCAGGGGGGACTAATGAAAAACTGTTTTTT
CASSFGPGGTNEKLFF
>NA|TRBJ1-1|TRBV6-2/TRBV6-3|NA
TGTGCCAGCAGTGCAGATTCATTGGAGTCTGAAGCTTTCTTT
CASSADSLESEAFF
>TRBD2|TRBJ2-3|TRBV27|NA
TGTGCCAGCAGTTACGTAGCGGGAGACCCAGATACGCAGTATTTT
CASSYVAGDPDTQYF
>TRBD1|TRBJ2-7|TRBV6-2/TRBV6-3|NA
TGTGCCAGCAGATCGGGACAGCGGAGCTCCTACGAGCAGTACTTC
CASRSGQRSSYEQYF
>NA|TRBJ2-5|TRBV30|NA
TGTGCCTGGAGCCTGGGTCTTCAAGAGACCCAGTACTTC
CAWSLGLQETQYF
>TRBD1|TRBJ1-6|TRBV7-9|NA
TGTGCCAGCACCCGCCGGGACAGGGAGTGGAATTCACCCCTCCACTTT
CASTRRDREWNSPLHF
>NA|TRBJ2-5|TRBV10-3|NA
TGTGCCATCAGGTCAGGCAGGGTGGGAGAGACCCAGTACTTC
CAIRSGRVGETQYF
>NA|TRBJ2-7|TRBV5-1|NA
TGCGCCAGCAGCTTGGTTCGGGGCTACGAGCAGTACTTC
CASSLVRGYEQYF
>NA|TRBJ1-5|TRBV7-2|NA
TGTGCCAGCAGCTTATGGAGGAGCAATCAGCCCCAGCATTTT
CASSLWRSNQPQHF
>NA|TRBJ1-1|TRBV20-1|NA
TGCAGTGCTAGAGATCGCTTGGCAGGCTTTGACACTGAAGCTTTCTTT
CSARDRLAGFDTEAFF
>TRBD1|TRBJ2-3|TRBV29-1|NA
TGCAGCGCTGGACAGGGGCCCACAGATACGCAGTATTTT
CSAGQGPTDTQYF
>TRBD1|TRBJ1-2|TRBV27|NA
TGTGCCAGCAGTCTGGGGGGACAGGGGACCTATGGCTACACCTTC
CASSLGGQGTYGYTF
>TRBD1|TRBJ2-7|TRBV30|once
TGTGCCTCTTTTTGGGGGACAGGGGTAGGCGAGCAGTACTTC
CASFWGTGVGEQYF
>TRBD1|TRBJ1-4|TRBV6-5|NA
TGTGCCAGCAGTCGAAACAGGGGAAACGAAAAACTGTTTTTT
CASSRNRGNEKLFF
>NA|TRBJ1-4|TRBV20-1|NA
TGCAGTGCTAGAGATCGGACCGAGGGGGTTGAAAAACTGTTTTTT
CSARDRTEGVEKLFF
>NA|TRBJ1-4|TRBV20-1|NA
TGCAGTGCTAGAGTCGGAGGGGCGCCGGCTAATGAAAAACTGTTTTTT
CSARVGGAPANEKLFF
>NA|TRBJ1-4|TRBV7-2|NA
TGTGCCAGCAGCCCTGGACAGCTAGCAACTAATGAAAAACTGTTTTTT
CASSPGQLATNEKLFF